These 16 T cell receptor beta chains were all obtained from the same sample, sequenced in a study of identical twins. TCRdb re-called the 5' RACE reads with MiXCR, one entry per CDR3 protein. The sample carries 690,000 or so distinct CDR3 sequences, roughly 6.2% recorded once. The specimen was naive T cells sorted from blood. The receptors come from a man in his late teens or twenties in good health.

This clonotype was observed many times. The chain links TRBV10-3 to TRBJ2-1; TRBD1 is a possible D gene (6 bases). Germline CDR1 is ENHRY and CDR2 is SYGVKD. CDR3 length equals 14 residues. Trimming removed 2 bases at V and 8 bases at J, with 13 bases between. The CDR3 DNA is TGTGCCATCAGTGAGATGGGGGCCCTCGATGAGCAGTTCTTC. Protein sequence: CAISEMGALDEQFF.

This clonotype was observed at least ten times. This chain joins TRBV20-1 and TRBJ1-2; D gene unclear. Germline V gene data show CDR1 as DFQATT and CDR2 as SNEGSKA (reference sequence). Trimming left V 1 base short and J 6 bases short, with 18 bases between. The CDR3 covers 15 residues. The CDR3 sequence is CSARGIYKEVDGYTF. DNA for the CDR3: TGCAGTGCTAGAGGAATCTACAAGGAGGTAGATGGCTACACCTTC.

This clonotype was observed at least ten times. This rearrangement joins TRBV14 to TRBJ2-7; D is perhaps TRBD2 (5 bases). Germline-derived CDR1 and CDR2 are SGHDN and FVKESK. V was cut by 0 bases and J by 0 bases, with 18 bases left in between. CDR3 length: 18 residues. This chain's CDR3 is CASSQEIGRRFHSYEQYV. DNA for the CDR3: TGTGCCAGCAGCCAAGAGATAGGACGGAGGTTCCACTCCTACGAGCAGTACGTC.

Many counts were recorded for this clonotype. CDR3 nucleotides: TGCAGTGCTAGGGGGGACCGAGACACCGGGGAGCTGTTTTTT. This encodes CSARGDRDTGELFF. The rearrangement uses TRBV20-1 and TRBJ2-2; possibly TRBD1 or TRBD2 for D (5 bases each). The CDR3 length is 14 residues. CDR1 and CDR2 from the germline V gene are DFQATT and SNEGSKA (reference sequence). Trimming took off 3 bases at V and 3 bases at J, with 11 bases between the two ends.

There are many counts of this clonotype. The V call is TRBV20-1, the J call TRBJ2-7; D may be TRBD2 (5 bases). Trimming left V 4 bases short and J 4 bases short, with 11 bases between. The CDR3 has 12 residues. The germline CDR1 and CDR2 sequences are DFQATT and SNEGSKA (reference sequence). The CDR3 is CSATLGEYEQYF. The DNA for the CDR3 is TGCAGTGCTACCCTCGGGGAATACGAGCAGTACTTC.

This clonotype was detected many times. The chain employs TRBV4-1 and TRBJ2-5, with D perhaps TRBD2 (6 bases). CDR3 length equals 16 residues. Germline V gives CDR1 MGHRA, CDR2 YSYEKL. Between the trimmed V and J ends, which lost 4 bases and 2 bases, there was a span of 17 bases. In DNA, the CDR3 is TGCGCCAGCAGCCTCCCACTGGCGGGGTTACAAGAGACCCAGTACTTC. It is translated as CASSLPLAGLQETQYF.

The chain combines TRBV7-9 with TRBJ2-7; unclear D gene. There are 12 residues in the CDR3. V gave up 0 bases and J gave up 6 bases, with 6 bases separating them. Germline assignment: CDR1 SEHNR and CDR2 FQNEAQ (reference sequence). The DNA for the CDR3 is TGTGCCAGCAGCTTAGCCCCAGGCGAGCAGTACGTC. It encodes CASSLAPGEQYV.

This clonotype has a count of ten or more. The chain employs TRBV4-1 and TRBJ1-1, with D unclear. Germline V gene sequence: CDR1 MGHRA, CDR2 YSYEKL. CDR3 length: 14 amino acids. Trimming cost V 3 bases and J 0 bases, with 8 bases left between them. The CDR3, as DNA: TGCGCCAGCAGCCACACCCAGATGAACACTGAAGCTTTCTTT. Amino acid sequence: CASSHTQMNTEAFF.

This sequence joins TRBV11-2 and TRBJ2-1; no clear D gene. The V end was cut by 4 bases, the J end by 0 bases, with 13 bases between. Germline assignment: CDR1 SGHAT and CDR2 FQNNGV. This CDR3 is built from 16 residues. This CDR3 reads CASSSTQQSSYNEQFF. CDR3 bases: TGTGCCAGCAGCTCGACCCAACAAAGCTCCTACAATGAGCAGTTCTTC.

This clonotype showed up just a few times. The chain has TRBV6-1 and TRBJ2-3; TRBD2 is a possible D gene (6 bases). Germline CDR1 is MNHNS and CDR2 is SASEGT. V lost 10 bases, J lost 3 bases, and 17 bases lay in between. This CDR3 has 14 residues. As DNA, the CDR3 is TGTGCCATCTCTCGGGCCGGAGGGACAGATACGCAGTATTTT. It codes for CAISRAGGTDTQYF.

This chain links TRBV7-8 with TRBJ2-2; 7 positions match TRBD2. The CDR3 runs 17 residues. V lost 8 bases, J lost 0 bases, and 12 bases stayed unmatched. The germline CDR1 and CDR2 sequences are SGHVS and FQNEAQ. CDR3 amino acids: CASAIGAGWANTGELFF. The DNA for the CDR3 is TGTGCCAGCGCAATAGGAGCGGGATGGGCGAACACCGGGGAGCTGTTTTTT. Using reference TRBV7-8 and TRBJ2-2 for the parts outside the CDR3, the full variable domain is GAGVSQSPRYKVAKRGQDVALRCDPISGHVSLFWYQQALGQGPEFLTYFQNEAQLDKSGLPSDRFFAERPEGSVSTLKIQRTQQEDSAVYLCASAIGAGWANTGELFFGEGSRLTVL.

This clonotype has only a few counts. V is TRBV9 and J is TRBJ2-7; unclear D gene. Germline V gene lookup returns CDR1 SGDLS and CDR2 YYNGEE. The CDR3 covers 14 residues. The V end was cut by 0 bases, the J end by 2 bases, with 9 bases between. CDR3 DNA sequence: TGTGCCAGCAGCGTAGGGGTCGAAACCTACGAGCAGTACTTC. Residues: CASSVGVETYEQYF.

This clonotype was seen repeatedly, ten times or more. This chain uses TRBV5-1 with TRBJ2-1; 14 nucleotides match TRBD2. The ends lost 6 bases at V and 8 bases at J; junction bases unmatched: 1. The CDR3 sequence is 13 residues long. From germline, CDR1 is SGHRS and CDR2 YFSETQ. The CDR3 DNA reads as TGCGCCAGCAAGACTAGCGGGAGGGATGAGCAGTTCTTC. Protein sequence: CASKTSGRDEQFF.

This clonotype was seen many times. CDR3 DNA: TGCGCCAGCAGCCACCCAGGGCGTTCCTACAATGAGCAGTTCTTC. As protein: CASSHPGRSYNEQFF. V and J are TRBV4-1 and TRBJ2-1, with D perhaps matching TRBD1 (5 bases). Looked up from germline, CDR1 is MGHRA and CDR2 is YSYEKL. The CDR3 is 15 residues long. Trimming stripped 3 bases from V and 1 base from J, with 10 bases between.

This clonotype was counted at least ten times. The gene calls are TRBV6-1 and TRBJ2-7, with 10 bases lining up with TRBD2. The CDR3 is 14 residues long. Germline loops: CDR1 MNHNS, CDR2 SASEGT. With V trimmed by 2 bases and J by 3 bases, 1 base remained unmatched. CDR3 in amino acids: CASSETSGNYEQYV. The CDR3 DNA reads as TGTGCCAGCAGTGAAACTAGCGGGAACTACGAGCAGTACGTC.

This clonotype was seen repeatedly, ten times or more. V is TRBV12-3 or TRBV12-4 and J is TRBJ2-7; 7 bases align to TRBD1. The V segment lost 5 bases and the J segment 6 bases; nucleotides outside the gene matches: 13. The CDR3 is 15 amino acids. This chain's CDR3 is CASSISRGIGGEQYF. Written as DNA, the CDR3 is TGTGCCAGCAGTATCTCCAGGGGGATTGGCGGCGAGCAGTACTTC.